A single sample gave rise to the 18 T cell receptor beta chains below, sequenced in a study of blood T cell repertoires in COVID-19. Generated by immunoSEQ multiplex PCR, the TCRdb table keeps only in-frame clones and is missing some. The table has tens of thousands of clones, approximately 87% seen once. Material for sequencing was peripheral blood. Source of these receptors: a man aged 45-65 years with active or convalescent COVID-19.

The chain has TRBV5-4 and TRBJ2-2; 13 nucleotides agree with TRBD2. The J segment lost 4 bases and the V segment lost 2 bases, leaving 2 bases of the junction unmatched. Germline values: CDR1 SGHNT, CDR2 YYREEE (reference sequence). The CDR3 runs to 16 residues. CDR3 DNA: TGTGCCAGCAGCTTACTAGCGGGAGGGGGCACCGGGGAGCTGTTTTTT. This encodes CASSLLAGGGTGELFF.

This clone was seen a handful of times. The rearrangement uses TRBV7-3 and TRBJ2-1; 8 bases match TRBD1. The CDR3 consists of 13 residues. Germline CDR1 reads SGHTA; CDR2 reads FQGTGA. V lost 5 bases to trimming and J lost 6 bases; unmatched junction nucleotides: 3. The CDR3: CASSPTGGNEQFF. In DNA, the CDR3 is TGTGCCAGCAGCCCCACAGGGGGCAATGAGCAGTTCTTC. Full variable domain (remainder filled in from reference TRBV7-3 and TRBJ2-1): GAGVSQTPSNKVTEKGKYVELRCDPISGHTALYWYRQSLGQGPEFLIYFQGTGAADDSGLPNDRFFAVRPEGSVSTLKIQRTERGDSAVYLCASSPTGGNEQFFGPGTRLTVL.

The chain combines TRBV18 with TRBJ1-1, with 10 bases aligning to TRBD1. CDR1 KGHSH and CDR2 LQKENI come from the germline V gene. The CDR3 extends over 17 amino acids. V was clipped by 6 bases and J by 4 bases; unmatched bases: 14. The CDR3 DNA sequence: TGTGCCAGCTCGCCGGAAGGGGGACAGGGGCGGACCACTGAAGCTTTCTTT. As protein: CASSPEGGQGRTTEAFF.

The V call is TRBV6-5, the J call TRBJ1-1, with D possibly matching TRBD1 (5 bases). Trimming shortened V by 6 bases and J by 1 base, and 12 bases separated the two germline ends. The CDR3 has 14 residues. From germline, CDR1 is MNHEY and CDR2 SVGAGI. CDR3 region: CASRGGHENTEAFF. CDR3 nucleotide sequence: TGTGCCAGCAGAGGCGGACACGAGAACACTGAAGCTTTCTTT.

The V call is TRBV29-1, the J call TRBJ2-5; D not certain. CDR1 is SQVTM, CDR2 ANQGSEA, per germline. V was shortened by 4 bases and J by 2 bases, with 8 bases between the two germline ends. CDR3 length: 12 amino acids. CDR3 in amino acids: CSVGELQETQYF. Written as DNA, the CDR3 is TGCAGCGTTGGAGAGTTACAAGAGACCCAGTACTTC. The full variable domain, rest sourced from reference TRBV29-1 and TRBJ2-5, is SAVISQKPSRDICQRGTSLTIQCQVDSQVTMMFWYRQQPGQSLTLIATANQGSEATYESGFVIDKFPISRPNLTFSTLTVSNMSPEDSSIYLCSVGELQETQYFGPGTRLLVL.

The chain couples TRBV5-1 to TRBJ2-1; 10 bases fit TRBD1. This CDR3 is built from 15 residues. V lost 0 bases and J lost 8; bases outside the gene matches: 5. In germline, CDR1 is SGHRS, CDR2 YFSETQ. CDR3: CASSLAGTGVHEQFF. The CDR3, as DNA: TGCGCCAGCAGCTTGGCCGGGACAGGGGTGCATGAGCAGTTCTTC.

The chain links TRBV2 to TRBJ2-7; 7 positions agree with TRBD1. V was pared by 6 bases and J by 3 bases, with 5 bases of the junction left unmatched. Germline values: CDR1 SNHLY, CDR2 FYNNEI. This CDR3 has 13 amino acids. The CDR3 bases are TGTGCCAGCAGAAGGGACAGCAACTACGAGCAGTACTTC. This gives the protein CASRRDSNYEQYF.

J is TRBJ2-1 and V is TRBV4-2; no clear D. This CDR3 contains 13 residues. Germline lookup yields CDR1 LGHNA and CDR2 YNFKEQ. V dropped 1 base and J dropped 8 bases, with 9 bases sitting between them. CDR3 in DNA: TGTGCCAGCAGCCAAGCAATACGCGATGAGCAGTTCTTC. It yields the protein CASSQAIRDEQFF.

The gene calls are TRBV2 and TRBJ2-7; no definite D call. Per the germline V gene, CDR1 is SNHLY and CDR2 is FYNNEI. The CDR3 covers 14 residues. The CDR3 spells CASREGEMSYEQYV. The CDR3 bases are TGTGCCAGCAGGGAAGGAGAGATGTCCTACGAGCAGTACGTC.

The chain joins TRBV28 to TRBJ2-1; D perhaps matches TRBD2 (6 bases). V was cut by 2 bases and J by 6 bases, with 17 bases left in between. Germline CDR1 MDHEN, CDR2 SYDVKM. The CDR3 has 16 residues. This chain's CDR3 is CASSLPGGVVSNEQFF. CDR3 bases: TGTGCCAGCAGTTTACCAGGCGGGGTCGTGAGCAATGAGCAGTTCTTC.

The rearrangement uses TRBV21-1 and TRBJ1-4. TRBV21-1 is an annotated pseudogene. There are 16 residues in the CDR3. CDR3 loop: CASSDSPGATNEKLFF. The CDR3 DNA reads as TGTGCCAGCAGCGATAGTCCGGGGGCAACTAATGAAAAACTGTTTTTT.

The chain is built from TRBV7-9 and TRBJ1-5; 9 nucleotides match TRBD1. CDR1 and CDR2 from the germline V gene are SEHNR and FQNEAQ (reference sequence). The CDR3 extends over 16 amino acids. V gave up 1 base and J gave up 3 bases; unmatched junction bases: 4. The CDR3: CASSLGTGDPNQPQHF. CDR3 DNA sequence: TGTGCCAGCAGCTTAGGGACAGGGGACCCCAATCAGCCCCAGCATTTT.

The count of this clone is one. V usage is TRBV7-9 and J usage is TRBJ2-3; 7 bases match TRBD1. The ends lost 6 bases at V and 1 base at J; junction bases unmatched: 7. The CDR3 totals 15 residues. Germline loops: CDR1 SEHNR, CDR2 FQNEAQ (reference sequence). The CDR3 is CASRRGGRGTDTQYF. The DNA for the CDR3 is TGTGCCAGCAGACGAGGGGGCCGGGGCACAGATACGCAGTATTTT. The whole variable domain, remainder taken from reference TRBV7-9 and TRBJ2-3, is DTGVSQNPRHKITKRGQNVTFRCDPISEHNRLYWYRQTLGQGPEFLTYFQNEAQLEKSRLLSDRFSAERPKGSFSTLEIQRTEQGDSAMYLCASRRGGRGTDTQYFGPGTRLTVL.

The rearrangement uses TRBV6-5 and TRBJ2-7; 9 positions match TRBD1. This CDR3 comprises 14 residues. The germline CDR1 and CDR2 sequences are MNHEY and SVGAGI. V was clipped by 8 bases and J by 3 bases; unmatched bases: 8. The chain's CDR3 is CASRGPGQGYEQYF. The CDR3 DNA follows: TGTGCCAGCCGGGGACCGGGACAGGGCTACGAGCAGTACTTC.

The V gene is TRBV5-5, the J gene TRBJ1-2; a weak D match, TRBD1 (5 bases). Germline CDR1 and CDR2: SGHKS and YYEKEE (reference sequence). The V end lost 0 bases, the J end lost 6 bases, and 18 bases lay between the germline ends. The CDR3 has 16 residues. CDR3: CASSLGTVRVKDGYTF. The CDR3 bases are TGTGCCAGCAGCTTGGGCACTGTCAGGGTAAAGGATGGCTACACCTTC.

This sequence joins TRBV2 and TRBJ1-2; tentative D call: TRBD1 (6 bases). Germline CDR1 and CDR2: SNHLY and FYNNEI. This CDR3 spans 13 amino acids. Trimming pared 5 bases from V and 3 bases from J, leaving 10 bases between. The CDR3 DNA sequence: TGTGCCAGCAGTACAGGGCCGGACTATGGCTACACCTTC. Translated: CASSTGPDYGYTF.

CDR3 sequence reads: CASSSYLGDTDTQYF. In DNA, the CDR3 is TGTGCCAGCAGCTCCTATCTTGGAGACACAGATACGCAGTATTTT. The chain uses TRBV3-1 (or the pseudogene TRBV3-2) and TRBJ2-3, with no clear D. There are 15 residues in the CDR3. CDR1 LGHDT and CDR2 YNNKEL come from the germline V gene (reference sequence). The V and J ends lost 5 bases and 2 bases respectively, with 14 bases between them.

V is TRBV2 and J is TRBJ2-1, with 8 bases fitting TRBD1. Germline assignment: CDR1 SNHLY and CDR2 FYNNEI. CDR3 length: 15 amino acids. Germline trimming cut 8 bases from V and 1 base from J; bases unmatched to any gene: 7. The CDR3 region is CASLPGDRSYNEQFF. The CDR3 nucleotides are TGTGCCAGCCTACCCGGGGACAGGTCCTACAATGAGCAGTTCTTC.